The T cell receptor (beta chain) described here comes from a study of T-cell memory formation after mild COVID-19. At the level of the study: Largely donor-specific sequence clusters came from a couple of donors. Study findings and constraints: Those CD4+ clones that contracted were mainly in CM and EM (CD8+ ones in EMRA). Prior to infection, memory already included some responding clones, suggesting cross-reactive memory joined.

This clonotype was observed a handful of times. What it binds is unknown. The germline V and J ends were trimmed by 1 base and 1 base, with 6 bases remaining between them. This CDR3 region has 14 residues. Germline CDR1 reads SEHNR; CDR2 reads FQNEAQ (reference sequence). UMIs and sample barcodes were carried by the TCR alpha and TCR beta cDNA libraries that 5'RACE produced using constant-segment primers. MiXCR, applied by TCRdb to the 5' RACE reads, yields one record per CDR3 protein. The sample includes 340,000 or so distinct CDR3 sequences, roughly 13% of them seen just once. The sample was PBMCs or a T cell subset sorted from them (not recorded which). The sequence came from a man younger than 35 who had mild COVID-19 (a few samples of this study predate the infection). Cell type and time point are not known. The rearrangement links TRBV7-9 to TRBJ2-3; D uncertain. DNA for the CDR3: TGTGCCAGCAGCTTAGGTTCCGGCACAGATACGCAGTATTTT. This encodes CASSLGSGTDTQYF.